This is a list of T cell receptor beta chains from one sample in a study of identical twins. From the 5' RACE reads, TCRdb called clonotypes with MiXCR, one entry per CDR3 protein. The sample comprises about 570,000 distinct CDR3 sequences, approximately 10% of which are singletons, and roughly 3% rests with the top ten. A further study also used this sample, focusing on yellow fever vaccine responses in identical twins.

The specimen sequenced was PBMCs. These TCRs come from a woman aged 18-30 years in good health. Both conserved end residues are part of each CDR3. D genes are given only for firm matches. Size is stated for part of the rows, as once, few or many counts, or as a class when the clone is expanded.

>many|TRBV11-2|TRBJ2-5|.
TGTGCCAGCAGCTTCGGGACACAAGAGACCCAGTACTTC
CASSFGTQETQYF
>.|TRBV12-3/TRBV12-4|TRBJ1-1|.
TGTGCCAGCAGGGGGTCCATCGGGAACACTGAAGCTTTCTTT
CASRGSIGNTEAFF
>many|TRBV7-9|TRBJ2-1|TRBD2
TGTGCCAGCAGCCCCCGGGAGGCCCGTTACAATGAGCAGTTCTTC
CASSPREARYNEQFF
>.|TRBV18|TRBJ2-7|.
TGTGCCAGCTCACCCTTCCGACACTACGAGCAGTACTTC
CASSPFRHYEQYF
>many|TRBV20-1|TRBJ2-7|.
TGCAGTGCTACGATTGAGTACGAGCAGTACTTC
CSATIEYEQYF
>many|TRBV12-3/TRBV12-4|TRBJ1-2|.
TGTGCCAGCAGTTTAACGGACTATGGCTACACCTTC
CASSLTDYGYTF
>few|TRBV30|TRBJ2-2|.
TGTGCCTGGAGTGTACTTGAGGGAATCGGGGAGCTGTTTTTT
CAWSVLEGIGELFF
>few|TRBV10-2|TRBJ2-7|TRBD2
TGCGCCAGCACCATAGCGGGTGCCTACGAGCAGTACTTC
CASTIAGAYEQYF
>.|TRBV7-2|TRBJ2-7|.
TGTGCCAGCAGCAAGAAACACTACGAGCAGTACTTC
CASSKKHYEQYF
>.|TRBV6-2/TRBV6-3|TRBJ1-2|.
TGTGCCAGCAGTTACAAGGGACACTTGGCATATGGCTACACCTTC
CASSYKGHLAYGYTF
>many|TRBV12-3/TRBV12-4|TRBJ2-1|.
TGTGCCAGCAGCCCCCTGGTTTACAATGAGCAGTTCTTC
CASSPLVYNEQFF
>.|TRBV5-1|TRBJ2-3|.
TGCGCCAGCAGCGGTGTCGGAGGGCAGGGATCAGATACGCAGTATTTT
CASSGVGGQGSDTQYF
>few|TRBV7-2|TRBJ2-7|.
TGTGCCAGCAGCTTAAGGAACCTCGAGCAGTACTTC
CASSLRNLEQYF
>few|TRBV30|TRBJ1-1|.
TGTGCCTGGAGTGGACAGAACACTGAAGCTTTCTTT
CAWSGQNTEAFF
>many|TRBV25-1|TRBJ1-2|.
TGTGCCAGCAGTGAATTCGGACTAGGCTACACCTTC
CASSEFGLGYTF
>many|TRBV5-1|TRBJ2-1|TRBD2
TGCGCCAGCAGCCCCCCTTCTGATGCGGGAGGAATGGATGAGCAGTTCTTC
CASSPPSDAGGMDEQFF
>few|TRBV14|TRBJ1-2|.
TGTGCCAGCAGCCAAGAACAGATTTCTAACTATGGCTACACCTTC
CASSQEQISNYGYTF
>few|TRBV9|TRBJ2-5|.
TGTGCCAGCAGCGGGGGGCCTCCACAAGAGACCCAGTACTTC
CASSGGPPQETQYF
>few|TRBV6-1|TRBJ1-1|.
TGTGCCAGCAGTGAAGAATGGAACACTGAAGCTTTCTTT
CASSEEWNTEAFF
>.|TRBV20-1|TRBJ2-1|.
TGCAGTGCTAGAGATCTGGGGACACCGGGGCGAGAGCAGTTCTTC
CSARDLGTPGREQFF
>few|TRBV21-1|TRBJ1-2|.
TGTGCCAGCAGCAAAGGTGGACAGGGCTTCGGCTACACCTTC
CASSKGGQGFGYTF
>few|TRBV20-1|TRBJ2-1|.
TGCAGTACCGAGAATAGTGCTGAGCAGTTCTTC
CSTENSAEQFF